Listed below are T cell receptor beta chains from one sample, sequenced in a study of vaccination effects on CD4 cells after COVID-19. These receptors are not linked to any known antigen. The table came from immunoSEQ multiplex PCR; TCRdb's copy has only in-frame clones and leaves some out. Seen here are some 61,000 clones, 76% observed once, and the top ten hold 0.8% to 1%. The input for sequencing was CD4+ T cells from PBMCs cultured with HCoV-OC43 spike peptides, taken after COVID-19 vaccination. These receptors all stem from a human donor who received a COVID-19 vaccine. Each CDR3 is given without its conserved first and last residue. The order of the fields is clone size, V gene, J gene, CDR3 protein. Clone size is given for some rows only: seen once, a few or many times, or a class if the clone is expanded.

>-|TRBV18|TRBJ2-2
ASSPPGTGDTGELF
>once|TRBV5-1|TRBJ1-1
ASSLGQKNFMNTEAF
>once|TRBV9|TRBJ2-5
ASSPHEGLGETQY
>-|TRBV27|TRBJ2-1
ASSRTSQGYGEQF
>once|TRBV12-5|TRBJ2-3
ASGLGKVGGEYTDTQY
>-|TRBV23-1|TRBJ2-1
ASNLLAGDRSYNEQF
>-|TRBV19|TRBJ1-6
ASSRGQNSPLH
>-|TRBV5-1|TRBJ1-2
ASSSAGTGHFGYT
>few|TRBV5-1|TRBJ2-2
ASSPYEGRTGELF
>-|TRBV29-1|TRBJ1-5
SVDRGEGQPQH